This note documents a single TCR beta chain sequence. The source of the sample is a study of T cell responses to AZD1222 COVID-19 vaccine. The CDR3 loop spans 16 amino acids. Germline V CDR1 and CDR2: MNHEY, SMNVEV (reference sequence). Trimming shortened V by 3 bases and J by 0 bases, and 11 bases separated the two germline ends. Data came from immunoSEQ multiplex PCR; TCRdb stores just in-frame clones and leaves some out. This repertoire shows some 91,000 clones, approximately 90% found once; its top ten account for roughly an eighth. The specimen comprised peripheral blood, sampled on day 0 of AZD1222 vaccination. This chain uses TRBV27 with TRBJ2-2; D uncertain. The sequence came from an adult in good health. Here the CDR3 reads CASSFTSQANTGELFF. CDR3 sequence (DNA): TGTGCCAGCAGTTTTACCTCACAAGCGAACACCGGGGAGCTGTTTTTT.